These T cell receptor beta chains were read from a single sample in a study of cytomegalovirus exposure and HLA in healthy donors. Only in-frame clones appear in the TCRdb table, and some are missing; sequencing was by immunoSEQ multiplex PCR. Of 170,000 or so clones listed, roughly four fifths are singletons. Sequencing was performed on PBMCs. The receptors come from a girl aged 10-17 years in good health and CMV-seropositive. CDR3s include the opening cysteine and the closing phenylalanine or tryptophan. A D gene is named only where the DNA matches it firmly. The size of a clone is reported for some rows only, either as once, few or many, or as a class for expanded clones.

d_call | j_call | clone_size | cdr3_length | v_call | cdr3_aa | cdr3_nt
. | TRBJ2-3 | once | 15 | TRBV5-4 | CASSLDGGPADTQYF | TGTGCCAGCAGCCTTGATGGGGGCCCGGCAGATACGCAGTATTTT
TRBD2 | TRBJ2-1 | . | 19 | TRBV7-6 | CASSLVVVAGGPPNNEQFF | TGTGCCAGCAGCTTAGTTGTGGTAGCGGGGGGGCCCCCAAACAATGAGCAGTTCTTC
. | TRBJ1-1 | . | 13 | TRBV7-6 | CASSGGRRTEAFF | TGTGCCAGCAGCGGCGGCCGAAGGACTGAAGCTTTCTTT
. | TRBJ2-3 | . | 15 | TRBV4-1 | CASSQEHSPTDTQYF | TGCGCCAGCAGCCAAGAACACAGCCCCACAGATACGCAGTATTTT
. | TRBJ1-5 | . | 17 | TRBV7-8 | CASSLEAEFYSNQPQHF | TGTGCCAGCAGCTTAGAGGCGGAATTTTATAGCAATCAGCCCCAGCATTTT
. | TRBJ2-2 | . | 14 | TRBV7-3 | CASSLTTVTGELFF | TGTGCCAGCAGCTTAACTACGGTCACCGGGGAGCTGTTTTTT
TRBD1 | TRBJ2-7 | . | 16 | TRBV2 | CASRERLQGALSEQYF | TGTGCCAGCAGGGAACGTTTACAGGGGGCGCTAAGTGAGCAGTACTTC
. | TRBJ2-7 | . | 16 | TRBV19 | CASSPGQAGWVYEQYF | TGTGCCAGTAGTCCAGGTCAGGCGGGCTGGGTCTACGAGCAGTACTTC
. | TRBJ2-7 | . | 14 | TRBV9 | CASSPHRATYEQYF | TGTGCCAGCAGCCCCCACAGGGCCACCTACGAGCAGTACTTC
. | TRBJ1-2 | . | 12 | TRBV23-1 | CASSWGGYGYTF | TGCGCCAGCAGTTGGGGGGGATATGGCTACACCTTC